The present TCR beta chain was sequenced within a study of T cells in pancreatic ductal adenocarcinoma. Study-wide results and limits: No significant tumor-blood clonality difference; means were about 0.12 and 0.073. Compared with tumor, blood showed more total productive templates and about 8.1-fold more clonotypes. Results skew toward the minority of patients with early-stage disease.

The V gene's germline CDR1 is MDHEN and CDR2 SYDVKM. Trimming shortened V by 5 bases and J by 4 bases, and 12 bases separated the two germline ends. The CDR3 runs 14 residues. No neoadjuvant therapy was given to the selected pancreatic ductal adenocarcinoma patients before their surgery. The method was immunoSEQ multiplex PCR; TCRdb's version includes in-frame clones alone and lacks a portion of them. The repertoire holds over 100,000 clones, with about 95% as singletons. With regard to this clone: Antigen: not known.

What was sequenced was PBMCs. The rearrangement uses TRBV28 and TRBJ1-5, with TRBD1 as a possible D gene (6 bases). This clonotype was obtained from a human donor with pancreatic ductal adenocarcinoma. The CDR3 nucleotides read TGTGCCAGCAGTCGTTGGGACATAAATCAGCCCCAGCATTTT. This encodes CASSRWDINQPQHF.